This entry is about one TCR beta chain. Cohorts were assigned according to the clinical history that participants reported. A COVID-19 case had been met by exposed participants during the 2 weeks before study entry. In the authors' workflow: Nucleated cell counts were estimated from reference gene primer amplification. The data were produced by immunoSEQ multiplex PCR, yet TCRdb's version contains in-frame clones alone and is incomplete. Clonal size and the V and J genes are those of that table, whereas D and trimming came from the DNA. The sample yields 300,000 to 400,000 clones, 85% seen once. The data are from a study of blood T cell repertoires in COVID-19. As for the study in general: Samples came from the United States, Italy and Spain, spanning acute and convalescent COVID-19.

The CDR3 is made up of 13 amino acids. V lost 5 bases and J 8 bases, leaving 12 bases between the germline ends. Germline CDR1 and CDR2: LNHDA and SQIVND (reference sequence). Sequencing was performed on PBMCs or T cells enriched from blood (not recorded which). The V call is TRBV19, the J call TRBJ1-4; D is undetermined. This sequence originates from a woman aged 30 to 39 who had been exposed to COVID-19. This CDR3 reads CASSGQEGEKLFF. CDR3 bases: TGTGCCAGTAGTGGGCAAGAGGGAGAAAAACTGTTTTTT.